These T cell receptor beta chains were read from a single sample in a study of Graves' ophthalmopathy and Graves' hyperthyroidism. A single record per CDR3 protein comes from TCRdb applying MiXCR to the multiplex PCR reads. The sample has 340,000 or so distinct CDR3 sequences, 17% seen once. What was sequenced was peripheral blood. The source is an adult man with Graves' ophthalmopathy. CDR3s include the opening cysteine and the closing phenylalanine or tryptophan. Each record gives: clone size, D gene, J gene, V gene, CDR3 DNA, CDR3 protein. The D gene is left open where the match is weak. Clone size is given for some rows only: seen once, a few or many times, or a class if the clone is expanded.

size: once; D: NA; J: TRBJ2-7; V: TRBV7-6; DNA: TGTGCCAGCAGCGAGACGGGCTTTGGGGGGGAGCAGTACTTC; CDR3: CASSETGFGGEQYF
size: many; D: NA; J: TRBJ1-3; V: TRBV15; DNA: TGTGCCACCAGCAGAGATAACTTCTCTGGAAACACCATATATTTT; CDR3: CATSRDNFSGNTIYF
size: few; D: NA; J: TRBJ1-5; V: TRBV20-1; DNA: TGCAAAGGAAGCGGGGGGGCAGGCTATAGCAATCAGCCCCAGCATTTT; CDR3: CKGSGGAGYSNQPQHF
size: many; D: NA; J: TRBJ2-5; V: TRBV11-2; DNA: TGTGCCAGCAGCCCGTTAAGGGGTCGTAGGGTAGAAGAGACCCAGTACTTC; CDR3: CASSPLRGRRVEETQYF
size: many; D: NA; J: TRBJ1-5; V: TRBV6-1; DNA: TGTGCCAGCAGCGGACAGAGCAATCAGCCCCAGCATTTT; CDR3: CASSGQSNQPQHF
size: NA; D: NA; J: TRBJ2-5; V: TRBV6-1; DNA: TGTGCCAGCGCCACGCAGGGGAAAGAGACCCAGTACTTC; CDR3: CASATQGKETQYF
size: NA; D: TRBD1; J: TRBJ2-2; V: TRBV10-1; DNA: TGCGCCAGTAGAGAAGACAGGGGCACCGGGGAGCTGTTTTTT; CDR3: CASREDRGTGELFF
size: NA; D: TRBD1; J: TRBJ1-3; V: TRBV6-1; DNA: TGTGCCAGCAGTGAGCCGGGACAGGGGGCGAACACCATATATTTT; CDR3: CASSEPGQGANTIYF
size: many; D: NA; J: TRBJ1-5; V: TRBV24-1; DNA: TGTGCCACCAGTGAGCACGGAGGCAATCAGCCCCAGCATTTT; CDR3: CATSEHGGNQPQHF
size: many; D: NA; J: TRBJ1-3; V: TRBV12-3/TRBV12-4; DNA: TGTGCCAGCACCCGCCGCTCTGGAAACACCATATATTTT; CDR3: CASTRRSGNTIYF
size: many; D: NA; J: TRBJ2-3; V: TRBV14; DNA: TGTGCCAGCAGCCAAGTGATAGGGGGATACACAGATACGCAGTATTTT; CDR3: CASSQVIGGYTDTQYF
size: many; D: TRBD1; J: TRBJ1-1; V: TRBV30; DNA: TGTGCCTGGATGGAACTAGGGACAGTGAACACTGAAGCTTTCTTT; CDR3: CAWMELGTVNTEAFF
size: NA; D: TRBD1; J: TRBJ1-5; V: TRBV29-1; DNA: TGCAGCGTTGCCGGGACAGGGGATTATCAGCCCCAGCATTTT; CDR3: CSVAGTGDYQPQHF
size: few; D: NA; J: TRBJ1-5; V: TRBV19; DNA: TGTGCCAGTAGTATCCTGGGGGGCAATCAGCCCCAGCATTTT; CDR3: CASSILGGNQPQHF
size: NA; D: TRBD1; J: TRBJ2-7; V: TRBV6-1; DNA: TGTGCCAGCAGTGGGGTGACAGGGGTGCGCGAGCAGTACTTC; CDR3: CASSGVTGVREQYF
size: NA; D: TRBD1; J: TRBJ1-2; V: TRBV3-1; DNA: TGTGCCAGCAGCCAATCACAGGGGCGTGATGGCTACACCTTC; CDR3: CASSQSQGRDGYTF
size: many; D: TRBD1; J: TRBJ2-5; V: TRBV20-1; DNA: TGCAGTGCTACCCCACAGGGGGCGCCGTTTGAGACCCAGTACTTC; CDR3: CSATPQGAPFETQYF
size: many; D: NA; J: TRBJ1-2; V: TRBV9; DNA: TGTGCCAGCAGCAGGGAAGAAGGCTACACCTTC; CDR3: CASSREEGYTF
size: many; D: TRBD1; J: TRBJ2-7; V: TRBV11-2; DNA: TGTGCCAGCAGCTTGGACGGACAGGGCTCCTACGAGCAGTACTTC; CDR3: CASSLDGQGSYEQYF
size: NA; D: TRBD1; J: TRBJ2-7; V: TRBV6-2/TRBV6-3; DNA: TGTGCCAGCAGTTACGGGGCAGGGGGAACCTACGAGCAGTACTTC; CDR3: CASSYGAGGTYEQYF
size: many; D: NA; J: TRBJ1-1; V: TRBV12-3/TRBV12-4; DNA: TGTGCCAGCAGCCTGACACGAAGCACTGAAGCTTTCTTT; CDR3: CASSLTRSTEAFF
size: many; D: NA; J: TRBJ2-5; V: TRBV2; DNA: TGTGCCAGCAGGGCAGATGAGACCCAGTACTTC; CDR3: CASRADETQYF
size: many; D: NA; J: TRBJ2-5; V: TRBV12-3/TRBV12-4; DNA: TGTGCCAGCAGTTCTCGCCAAGAGACCCAGTACTTC; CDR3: CASSSRQETQYF
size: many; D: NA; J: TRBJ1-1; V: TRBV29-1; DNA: TGCAGCGGTGGGGGGGCAGGACCAAACACTGAAGCTTTCTTT; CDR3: CSGGGAGPNTEAFF
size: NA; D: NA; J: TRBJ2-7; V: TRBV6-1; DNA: TGTGCCAGCTCGACGGGTGCCCCCTCCTACGAGCAGTACTTC; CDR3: CASSTGAPSYEQYF
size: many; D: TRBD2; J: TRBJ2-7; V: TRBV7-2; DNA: TGTGCCAGCAGCGAGATAGCGGGCGCGGCCTACGAGCAGTACTTC; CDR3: CASSEIAGAAYEQYF
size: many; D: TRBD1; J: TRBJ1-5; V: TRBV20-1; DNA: TGCAGTGCTAGAGATCCGGCGGGACAGGGTTATCAGCCCCAGCATTTT; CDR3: CSARDPAGQGYQPQHF
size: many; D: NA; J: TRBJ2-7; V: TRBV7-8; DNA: TGTGCCAGCAGCGGGCCGCAGGGCTCCTACGAGCAGTACTTC; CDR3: CASSGPQGSYEQYF
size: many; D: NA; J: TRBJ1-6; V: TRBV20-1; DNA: TGCAGTGCTAGAGTGAAGGGGGGGTATAATTCACCCCTCCACTTT; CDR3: CSARVKGGYNSPLHF
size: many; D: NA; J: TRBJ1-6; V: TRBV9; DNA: TGTGCCAGCAGCGTAGAGGCAGGGCGGAATTCACCCCTCCACTTT; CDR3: CASSVEAGRNSPLHF
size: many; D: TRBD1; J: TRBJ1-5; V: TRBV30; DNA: TGTGCCTGGACGACAGGGTTCAATCAGCCCCAGCATTTT; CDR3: CAWTTGFNQPQHF
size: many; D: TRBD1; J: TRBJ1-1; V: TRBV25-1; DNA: TGTGCCAGCAGAGAAAACAGGGGGAAGGATGAAGCTTTCTTT; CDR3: CASRENRGKDEAFF
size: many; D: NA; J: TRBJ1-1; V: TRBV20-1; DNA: TGCAGTGCTACTAATCCGGGGGCCGAGAACACTGAAGCTTTCTTT; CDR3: CSATNPGAENTEAFF
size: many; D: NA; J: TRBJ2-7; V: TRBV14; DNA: TGTGCCAGCAGCCCCTCGGAACAGAATGGGCCCTACGAGCAGTACTTC; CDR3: CASSPSEQNGPYEQYF
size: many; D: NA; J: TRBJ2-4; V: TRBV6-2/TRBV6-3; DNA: TGTGCCAGCAGTTACTCGCGAGGAAGAGGAGCCAAAAACATTCAGTACTTC; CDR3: CASSYSRGRGAKNIQYF
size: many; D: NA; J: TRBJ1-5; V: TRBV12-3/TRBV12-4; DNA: TGTGCCAGCAGTTTTGGGGCCCCTACCGGGTACAATCAGCCCCAGCATTTT; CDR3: CASSFGAPTGYNQPQHF
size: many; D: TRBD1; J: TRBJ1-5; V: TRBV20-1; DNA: TGCAGTGCTAGCCACAGGGGGTTTCAGCCCCAGCATTTT; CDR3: CSASHRGFQPQHF
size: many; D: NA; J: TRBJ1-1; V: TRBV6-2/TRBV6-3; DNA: TGTGCCAGCAGTCAACCGCAGGGGATGGTCGGCACTGAAGCTTTCTTT; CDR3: CASSQPQGMVGTEAFF
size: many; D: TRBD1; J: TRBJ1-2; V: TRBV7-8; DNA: TGTGCCAGCAGCTTAGTTCTGCCAGGGGGCTTTAGCTATGGCTACACCTTC; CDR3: CASSLVLPGGFSYGYTF
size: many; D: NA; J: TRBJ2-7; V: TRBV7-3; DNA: TGTGCCAGCAGCTTAATGGTGGGTAGCGAGCAGTACTTC; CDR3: CASSLMVGSEQYF
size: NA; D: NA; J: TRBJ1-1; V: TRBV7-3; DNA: TGTGCCAGCAGAAAGCAGGCGGGGGGTAGGACTGAAGCTTTCTTT; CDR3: CASRKQAGGRTEAFF
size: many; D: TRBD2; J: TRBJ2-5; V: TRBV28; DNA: TGTGCCAGCAGTTTTAGCCTAGCGGGGGTAAAGACCCAGTACTTC; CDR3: CASSFSLAGVKTQYF
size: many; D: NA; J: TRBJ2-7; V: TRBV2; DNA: TGTGCCAGCAGTGAAGGGGTCCCCAGAACCTACGAGCAGTACTTC; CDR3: CASSEGVPRTYEQYF
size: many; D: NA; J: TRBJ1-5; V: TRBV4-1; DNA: TGCGCCAGCAGCCAACGTTGGCCCAGCAATCAGCCCCAGCATTTT; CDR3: CASSQRWPSNQPQHF
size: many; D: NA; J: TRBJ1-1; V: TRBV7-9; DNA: TGTGCCAGCCACGGCGGGAACACTGAAGCTTTCTTT; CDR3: CASHGGNTEAFF
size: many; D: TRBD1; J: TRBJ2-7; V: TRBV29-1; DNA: TGCAGCGCTGAAGGACAGGGGAACGAGCAGTACTTC; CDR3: CSAEGQGNEQYF
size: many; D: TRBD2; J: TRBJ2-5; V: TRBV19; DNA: TGTGCCAGTAACCCTAGCGGGGGGTACCAAGAGACCCAGTACTTC; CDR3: CASNPSGGYQETQYF
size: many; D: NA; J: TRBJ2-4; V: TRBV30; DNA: TGTGCCTGGAGTGTCGATAAAAACATTCAGTACTTC; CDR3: CAWSVDKNIQYF
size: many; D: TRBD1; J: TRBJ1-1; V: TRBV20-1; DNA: TGCAGTGCTCAGCCCGGACAGGCAGATTTCGCTGAAGCTTTCTTT; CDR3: CSAQPGQADFAEAFF